The source of this T cell receptor beta chain is a study of cytomegalovirus exposure and HLA in healthy donors. General study results and limits: TCR association rates varied by HLA locus in a later analysis, with DRB1 highest and HLA-C lowest.

This CDR3 region has 15 residues. The germline CDR1 and CDR2 sequences are MNHEY and SVGAGI. V was clipped by 1 base and J by 6 bases; unmatched bases: 5. This clone was counted between two and nine times. Its antigen is currently unknown. PCR used 60 Vbeta primers and 13 Jbeta primers. Some clones are missing from TCRdb's copy, which holds only in-frame ones; the method was immunoSEQ multiplex PCR. Here the sample spans 170,000 or so clones, around 83% being singletons. Sequencing input: PBMCs. The receptor comes from a man aged 50 to 60 in good health and CMV-seronegative. V is TRBV6-5 and J is TRBJ1-2; 10 bases map to TRBD1. This chain's CDR3 is CASSYFDRGQDGYTF. CDR3 DNA sequence: TGTGCCAGCAGTTACTTTGACAGGGGGCAGGATGGCTACACCTTC.